This T cell receptor beta chain was sequenced for a study of CD8 T cells in ankylosing spondylitis. Study-level results: Both synovial fluid and blood in reactive arthritis had previously been reported to carry some motif variants. Reports say disease-linked clones showed up significantly more in matched ankylosing spondylitis synovial fluid.

This CDR3 comprises 12 residues. Germline V gene lookup returns CDR1 SGHRS and CDR2 YFSETQ. The V end lost 5 bases, the J end lost 0 bases, and 5 bases lay between the germline ends. Each CDR3 protein gets one entry after TCRdb re-called the 5' RACE reads with MiXCR. The sample has nearly 350,000 distinct CDR3 sequences; about 15% are singletons. This clonotype has ten or more counts. Its antigen remains unknown. The source material was blood, either unsorted or a sorted T cell fraction (not recorded which). This TCR came from a male donor with ankylosing spondylitis or in good health (not recorded which). This chain joins TRBV5-1 and TRBJ2-5; D gene unclear. CDR3 sequence: CASSGDQETQYF. CDR3 coding DNA: TGCGCCAGCAGTGGCGACCAAGAGACCCAGTACTTC.